This paragraph reports one T cell receptor beta chain. One end of the junction does not line up with germline, which may come from a read error. The data stem from a study of OX40 agonist ivuxolimab in advanced cancers. Method: immunoSEQ multiplex PCR; TCRdb's copy keeps in-frame clones and lacks some. The sample carries some 30,000 clones, roughly 74% recorded once. The TCR comes from an adult with an advanced solid tumor such as melanoma, head and neck, liver or kidney cancer. Here the sequenced sample was CD4+ or CD8+ T cells sorted from blood, taken in a trial of the OX40 agonist ivuxolimab.

This CDR3 is CASTLKMNTEAFF. CDR3 DNA: TGTGCCAGCACTTTAAAGATGAACACTGAAGCTTTCTTT. V usage is TRBV27 and J usage is TRBJ1-1; D uncertain. This CDR3 contains 13 residues. Germline V gives CDR1 MNHEY, CDR2 SMNVEV (reference sequence).